The 26 T cell receptor beta chains reported below all come from one sample, sequenced in a study of technical replicates of blood from a few donors. Profiled with immunoSEQ multiplex PCR; TCRdb holds only in-frame clones, not every one. The table has about 62,000 clones, 87% seen once. The sequenced sample consisted of PBMCs. The origin of the receptors is a human donor in good health. Some clones in this sample may be carry-over from other donors' samples.

CDR3 bases: TGTGCCAGCAGCTTAGCCGGGGGGGTCACTGAAGCTTTCTTT. Protein: CASSLAGGVTEAFF. The rearrangement joins TRBV7-2 to TRBJ1-1, with D perhaps TRBD1 (5 bases). The CDR3 covers 14 residues. Germline loops: CDR1 SGHTA, CDR2 FQGNSA. V was clipped by 0 bases and J by 4 bases, with 9 bases between them. Full variable domain (remainder filled in from reference TRBV7-2 and TRBJ1-1): GAGVSQSPSNKVTEKGKDVELRCDPISGHTALYWYRQSLGQGLEFLIYFQGNSAPDKSGLPSDRFSAERTGGSVSTLTIQRTQQEDSAVYLCASSLAGGVTEAFFGQGTRLTVV.

CDR3 in amino acids: CASSVGGSGGAKGTQYF. The CDR3 DNA follows: TGTGCCAGCAGCGTAGGGGGTAGCGGGGGGGCCAAGGGGACCCAGTACTTC. V and J are TRBV9 and TRBJ2-5; 11 nucleotides match TRBD2. The CDR3 extends over 17 amino acids. V shed 0 bases, J shed 7 bases, and the junction held 11 bases outside the gene matches. Germline values: CDR1 SGDLS, CDR2 YYNGEE.

V is TRBV6-5 and J is TRBJ2-1, with 10 nucleotides matching TRBD2. CDR1 is MNHEY and CDR2 is SVGAGI in the germline V gene. J lost 6 bases, V lost 5 bases, and 4 bases had no gene match. This CDR3 has 14 residues. The CDR3 sequence is CASSRAGGSNEQFF. The CDR3 DNA reads as TGTGCCAGCAGTAGAGCGGGAGGGAGCAATGAGCAGTTCTTC.

The chain combines TRBV9 with TRBJ2-7, with D maybe TRBD2 (5 bases). Looked up from germline, CDR1 is SGDLS and CDR2 is YYNGEE. The CDR3 extends over 12 amino acids. The V gene lost 4 bases and the J gene lost 7 bases, with 12 bases spanning the gap. The CDR3 region is CASSRPPGEQYF. In nucleotides, the CDR3 is TGTGCCAGCAGCCGTCCTCCGGGGGAGCAGTACTTC.

The gene calls are TRBV18 and TRBJ2-7; D perhaps matches TRBD1 (6 bases). V dropped 6 bases and J dropped 11 bases, with 17 bases sitting between them. The CDR3 is 12 amino acids. Germline CDR1 KGHSH, CDR2 LQKENI. CDR3 amino acids: CASSQVEQGEYF. The CDR3 bases are TGTGCCAGCTCCCAGGTTGAACAGGGAGAGTACTTC.

The chain carries TRBV6-6 and TRBJ2-7; D might be TRBD2 (5 bases). CDR1 is MNHNY and CDR2 is SVGAGI in the germline V gene (reference sequence). Trimming took off 5 bases at V and 0 bases at J, with 8 bases between the two ends. The CDR3 length is 13 residues. Here the CDR3 reads CASSTSPSYEQYF. The CDR3 DNA sequence: TGTGCCAGCAGTACTAGTCCCTCCTACGAGCAGTACTTC.

Only a few counts were recorded for this clone. J is TRBJ1-1 and V is TRBV18; TRBD1 might be the D (6 bases). CDR1 KGHSH and CDR2 LQKENI come from the germline V gene. Trimming cost V 3 bases and J 5 bases, with 19 bases left between them. This CDR3 is 16 amino acids long. The CDR3 region has the DNA TGTGCCAGCTCACCTAGACAGGCAGATGTTAATACTGAAGCTTTCTTT. Translation: CASSPRQADVNTEAFF.

The chain couples TRBV2 to TRBJ1-6, with D possibly being TRBD1 (6 bases). CDR1 is SNHLY, CDR2 FYNNEI, per germline. V gave up 11 bases and J gave up 5 bases, with 13 bases separating them. This CDR3 contains 13 residues. CDR3 bases: TGTGCCGGGGGGAGGGACAATAATTCACCCCTCCACTTT. Translated, it gives CAGGRDNNSPLHF.

The gene calls are TRBV5-1 and TRBJ1-1; maybe TRBD1 (5 bases). Trimming shortened V by 4 bases and J by 1 base, and 11 bases separated the two germline ends. CDR3 length: 14 residues. Germline V CDR1 and CDR2: SGHRS, YFSETQ. CDR3 sequence (DNA): TGCGCCAGCAGCCCGGACACCTCGAACACTGAAGCTTTCTTT. Translated: CASSPDTSNTEAFF.

The J gene is TRBJ2-2, the V gene TRBV4-3, with 9 bases matching TRBD2. This CDR3 comprises 18 residues. V trimming: 0 bases; J trimming: 7 bases; junction bases outside the gene matches: 12. The germline CDR1 and CDR2 sequences are LGHNA and YSLEER. CDR3 region: CASSQDSLAGGRGGELFF. In nucleotides, the CDR3 is TGCGCCAGCAGCCAAGATAGCCTGGCGGGGGGGCGAGGCGGGGAGCTGTTTTTT.

The chain employs TRBV27 and TRBJ2-3; no firm D call. There are 15 residues in the CDR3. V was clipped by 3 bases and J by 1 base, with 11 bases between them. CDR1 is MNHEY and CDR2 is SMNVEV in the germline V gene (reference sequence). CDR3: CASSFSNRGTDTQYF. As DNA, the CDR3 is TGTGCCAGCAGTTTTTCCAATCGCGGCACAGATACGCAGTATTTT.

This clone has just a few counts. The chain is built from TRBV2 and TRBJ2-2, with TRBD2 as a possible D gene (5 bases). The CDR3 runs 15 residues. V gave up 0 bases and J gave up 4 bases, with 9 bases separating them. Germline V gene data show CDR1 as SNHLY and CDR2 as FYNNEI. CDR3 region: CASSEAGAVTGELFF. CDR3 nucleotide sequence: TGTGCCAGCAGTGAAGCGGGAGCAGTCACCGGGGAGCTGTTTTTT.

This clone was seen just once. The chain is built from TRBV9 and TRBJ1-2; D unresolved. Germline lookup yields CDR1 SGDLS and CDR2 YYNGEE. V was clipped by 0 bases and J by 2 bases, with 8 bases between them. The CDR3 is made up of 14 amino acids. In DNA, the CDR3 is TGTGCCAGCAGCGTAGAGGGCGGGAACTATGGCTACACCTTC. Protein: CASSVEGGNYGYTF.

V and J are TRBV7-9 and TRBJ1-2; 12 bases match TRBD1. Looked up from germline, CDR1 is SEHNR and CDR2 is FQNEAQ (reference sequence). Trimming cost V 5 bases and J 3 bases; bases outside gene matches: 7. The CDR3 totals 16 residues. The CDR3 sequence: CASSPWDRGLYYGYTF. CDR3 nucleotides: TGTGCCAGCAGCCCTTGGGACAGGGGGCTTTACTATGGCTACACCTTC.

J is TRBJ2-2 and V is TRBV5-4, with unresolved D. This CDR3 region has 13 residues. Looked up from germline, CDR1 is SGHNT and CDR2 is YYREEE (reference sequence). Trimming took off 3 bases at V and 0 bases at J, with 3 bases between the two ends. The CDR3 DNA reads TGTGCCAGCAGCTCGTCGAACACCGGGGAGCTGTTTTTT. It is translated as CASSSSNTGELFF.

The chain has TRBV7-2 and TRBJ2-2; possibly TRBD2 for D (5 bases). This CDR3 contains 16 residues. CDR1 is SGHTA and CDR2 is FQGNSA in the germline V gene. The V end lost 2 bases, the J end lost 0 bases, and 10 bases lay between the germline ends. Here the CDR3 DNA reads TGTGCCAGCAGCTTACTGGGTAGCGCGAACACCGGGGAGCTGTTTTTT. Protein product: CASSLLGSANTGELFF.

The V gene is TRBV5-4, the J gene TRBJ2-6; D gene uncertain. The V end lost 1 base, the J end lost 0 bases, and 5 bases lay between the germline ends. This CDR3 spans 15 amino acids. In germline, CDR1 is SGHNT, CDR2 YYREEE (reference sequence). The CDR3 spells CASSLWLSGANVLTF. The DNA for the CDR3 is TGTGCCAGCAGCTTGTGGCTCTCTGGGGCCAACGTCCTGACTTTC.

The rearrangement links TRBV9 to TRBJ1-2; D might be TRBD1 (5 bases). The ends were cut back, 3 bases at V and 4 bases at J, with 16 bases in the middle. This CDR3 is built from 15 residues. Germline CDR1 reads SGDLS; CDR2 reads YYNGEE. The chain's CDR3 is CASSASGGAGYGYTF. The CDR3 region has the DNA TGTGCCAGCAGCGCCTCTGGAGGGGCCGGCTATGGCTACACCTTC.

The rearrangement links TRBV7-2 to TRBJ2-7, with TRBD1 as a possible D gene (6 bases). Trimming took 1 base from V and 1 from J, leaving 8 bases between them. This CDR3 has 14 amino acids. Germline V gene sequence: CDR1 SGHTA, CDR2 FQGNSA. DNA for the CDR3: TGTGCCAGCAGCTTAGAAAGGGGGTCCTACGAGCAGTACTTC. Its translation is CASSLERGSYEQYF.

The gene calls are TRBV11-2 and TRBJ2-3; 9 bases map to TRBD2. The CDR3 consists of 13 residues. The V and J ends lost 3 bases and 9 bases, in that order; junction bases with no gene match: 4. From germline, CDR1 is SGHAT and CDR2 FQNNGV. CDR3 nucleotide sequence: TGTGCCAGCAGCTTGACTAGCGGATCAACGCAGTATTTT. Protein product: CASSLTSGSTQYF.

The chain combines TRBV10-3 with TRBJ1-2; TRBD1 is a possible D gene (5 bases). Trimming removed 3 bases at V and 5 bases at J, with 25 bases between. The CDR3 contains 18 residues. Germline V gene lookup returns CDR1 ENHRY and CDR2 SYGVKD. The CDR3 DNA follows: TGTGCCATCAGTGACCTCCCGGGCGGGACCCCGGGACCGTATGGCTACACCTTC. Translated: CAISDLPGGTPGPYGYTF.

This clone was seen just once. This chain joins TRBV5-4 and TRBJ2-7; the D gene is possibly TRBD2 (6 bases). This CDR3 is 15 amino acids long. Germline assignment: CDR1 SGHNT and CDR2 YYREEE (reference sequence). Trimming cost V 6 bases and J 4 bases, with 20 bases left between them. CDR3: CASTLGGKDTYEQYF. Written as DNA, the CDR3 is TGTGCCAGCACACTTGGCGGGAAAGACACGTACGAGCAGTACTTC. The variable domain in full, with the rest retrieved from reference TRBV5-4 and TRBJ2-7, is ETGVTQSPTHLIKTRGQQVTLRCSSQSGHNTVSWYQQALGQGPQFIFQYYREEENGRGNFPPRFSGLQFPNYSSELNVNALELDDSALYLCASTLGGKDTYEQYFGPGTRLTVT.

This chain uses TRBV27 with TRBJ2-7, with 12 bases matching TRBD2. The CDR3 is 16 amino acids. V was clipped by 2 bases and J by 2 bases; unmatched bases: 4. Germline CDR1 reads MNHEY; CDR2 reads SMNVEV (reference sequence). The CDR3 reads CASSLGLAGGAYEQYF. CDR3 nucleotides: TGTGCCAGCAGTTTAGGCCTAGCGGGAGGGGCCTACGAGCAGTACTTC.

The chain has TRBV7-9 and TRBJ2-3, with a weak D call TRBD2 (6 bases). Trimming stripped 5 bases from V and 6 bases from J, with 9 bases between. The length of the CDR3 is 12 residues. Per the germline V gene, CDR1 is SEHNR and CDR2 is FQNEAQ (reference sequence). CDR3 amino acids: CASSPRGDTQYF. Written as DNA, the CDR3 is TGTGCCAGCAGCCCCCGGGGGGATACGCAGTATTTT.

The gene calls are TRBV7-3 and TRBJ1-5, with TRBD1 identical over 7 bases. The germline V gene has CDR1 SGHTA and CDR2 FQGTGA. CDR3 length: 13 residues. Trimming took 3 bases from V and 6 from J; bases not matched to a gene: 2. The CDR3 DNA is TGTGCCAGCAGCTTGACAGGGTCTCAGCCCCAGCATTTT. Translating it yields CASSLTGSQPQHF.

V gene TRBV4-2 combines with J gene TRBJ2-1; 11 bases are a match to TRBD2. This CDR3 is 16 amino acids long. Trimming cost V 0 bases and J 8 bases; bases outside gene matches: 6. The V gene's germline CDR1 is LGHNA and CDR2 YNFKEQ. The CDR3 DNA reads TGTGCCAGCAGCCAAGAGATAGCGGGAGGGCGACATGAGCAGTTCTTC. Translated: CASSQEIAGGRHEQFF.